This paragraph covers one T cell receptor (beta chain) sequence. The target antigen is unknown. The donors formed part of the approximately 110-subject validation cohort, distinct from the roughly 730-subject first cohort. These data are taken from a study of cytomegalovirus exposure and HLA in healthy donors. Across the study: The same platform used for the 650 to 850 first-cohort repertoires was also used for the 120 validation repertoires, as a later analysis reported. Study outcomes and limitations: A list of approximately 160 TCR beta chains associated with cytomegalovirus was given.

The repertoire was sequenced with immunoSEQ multiplex PCR; TCRdb's copy has only in-frame clones and lacks some. Of over 250,000 clones listed, about nine tenths are singletons. The CDR3 has 13 residues. Looked up from germline, CDR1 is MNHNS and CDR2 is SASEGT. V gave up 1 base and J gave up 4 bases, with 7 bases separating them. Sequencing used PBMCs. The chain uses TRBV6-1 and TRBJ2-5, with D perhaps matching TRBD1 or TRBD2 (5 bases each). This clonotype was sampled from a woman aged 30 to 39 in good health and CMV-seropositive. CDR3 sequence reads: CASSEEGRETQYF. The CDR3 DNA reads as TGTGCCAGCAGTGAAGAGGGACGAGAGACCCAGTACTTC.